This TCR beta chain was sequenced for a study of cytomegalovirus exposure and HLA in healthy donors. Study results and limitations: Exclusion as indistinguishable affected some V segments, including TRBV6-2 and TRBV6-3. Information on immune exposure was restricted to one variable (CMV serostatus). A later examination showed that TCR association rates differed by HLA locus, with DRB1 most and HLA-C fewest. Versus the approximately 670-donor mean, an Asian-associated ancestry cluster reportedly showed fewer N-insertions in a later analysis.

Turning to this clone: The target antigen is unknown. At one end the junction does not follow the germline gene, possibly because of a read error.

This CDR3 contains 16 residues. Germline V gives CDR1 SEHNR, CDR2 FQNEAQ (reference sequence). PCR primers comprised 60 Vbeta and 13 Jbeta primers. Sequenced by immunoSEQ multiplex PCR; TCRdb stores in-frame clones only, minus some. The sample contains hundreds of thousands of clones, roughly 70% of which appear only once. The chain links TRBV7-9 to TRBJ2-1, with D unresolved. The sample comprised PBMCs. The TCR comes from a female donor in good health and CMV-seronegative. The DNA for the CDR3 is TGTTCCAGCCAACAGATTCAGGCTCCGCTATACAATGAGCAGTTCTTC. This encodes CSSQQIQAPLYNEQFF.